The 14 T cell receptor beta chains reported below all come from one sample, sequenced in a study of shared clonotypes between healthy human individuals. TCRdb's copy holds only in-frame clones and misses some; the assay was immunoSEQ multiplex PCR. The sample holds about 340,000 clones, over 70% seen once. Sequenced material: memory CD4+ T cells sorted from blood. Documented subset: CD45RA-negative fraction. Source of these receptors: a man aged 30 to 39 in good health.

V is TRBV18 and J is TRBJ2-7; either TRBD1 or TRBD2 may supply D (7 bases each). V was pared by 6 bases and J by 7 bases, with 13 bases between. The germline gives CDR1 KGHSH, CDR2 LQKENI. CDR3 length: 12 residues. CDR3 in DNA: TGTGCCAGCTCCTCAGGGGGGGCTGAGCAGTACTTC. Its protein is CASSSGGAEQYF.

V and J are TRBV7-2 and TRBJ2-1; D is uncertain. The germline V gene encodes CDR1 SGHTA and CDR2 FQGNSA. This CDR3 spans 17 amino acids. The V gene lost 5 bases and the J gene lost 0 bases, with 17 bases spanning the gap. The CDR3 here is CASSESLTVSSYNEQFF. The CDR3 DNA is TGTGCCAGCAGCGAATCACTAACCGTGAGCTCCTACAATGAGCAGTTCTTC.

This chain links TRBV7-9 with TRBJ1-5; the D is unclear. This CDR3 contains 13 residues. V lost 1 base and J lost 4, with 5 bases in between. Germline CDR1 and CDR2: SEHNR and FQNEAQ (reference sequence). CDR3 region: CASSLGENQPQHF. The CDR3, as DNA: TGTGCCAGCAGCTTAGGAGAAAATCAGCCCCAGCATTTT.

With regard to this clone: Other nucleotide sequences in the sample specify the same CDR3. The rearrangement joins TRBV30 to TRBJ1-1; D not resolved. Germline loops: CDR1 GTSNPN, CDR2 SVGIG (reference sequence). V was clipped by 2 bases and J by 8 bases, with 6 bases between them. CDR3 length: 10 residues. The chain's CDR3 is CAWSKAEAFF. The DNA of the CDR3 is TGTGCCTGGAGTAAGGCGGAAGCTTTCTTT.

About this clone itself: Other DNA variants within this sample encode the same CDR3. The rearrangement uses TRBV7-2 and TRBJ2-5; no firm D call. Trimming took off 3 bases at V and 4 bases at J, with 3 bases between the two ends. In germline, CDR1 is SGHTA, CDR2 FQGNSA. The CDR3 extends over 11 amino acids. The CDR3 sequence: CASSFGETQYF. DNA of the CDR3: TGTGCCAGCAGCTTTGGAGAGACCCAGTACTTC. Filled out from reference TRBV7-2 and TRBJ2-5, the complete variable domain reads GAGVSQSPSNKVTEKGKDVELRCDPISGHTALYWYRQSLGQGLEFLIYFQGNSAPDKSGLPSDRFSAERTGGSVSTLTIQRTQQEDSAVYLCASSFGETQYFGPGTRLLVL.

The CDR3 is CASIPIAGTSTDTQYF. In nucleotides, the CDR3 is TGTGCCAGCATCCCTATAGCGGGTACTAGCACAGATACGCAGTATTTT. V and J are TRBV27 and TRBJ2-3, with 7 nucleotides matching TRBD2. J was trimmed by 0 bases and V by 7 bases; bases with no gene match: 10. The CDR3 covers 16 residues. The V gene's germline CDR1 is MNHEY and CDR2 SMNVEV (reference sequence).

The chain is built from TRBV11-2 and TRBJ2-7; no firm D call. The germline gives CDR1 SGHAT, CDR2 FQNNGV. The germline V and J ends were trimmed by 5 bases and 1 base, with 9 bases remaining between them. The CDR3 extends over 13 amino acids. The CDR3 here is CASSQTYSYEQYF. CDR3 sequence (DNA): TGTGCCAGCAGCCAGACTTATTCCTACGAGCAGTACTTC. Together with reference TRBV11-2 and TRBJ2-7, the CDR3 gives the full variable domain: EAGVAQSPRYKIIEKRQSVAFWCNPISGHATLYWYQQILGQGPKLLIQFQNNGVVDDSQLPKDRFSAERLKGVDSTLKIQPAKLEDSAVYLCASSQTYSYEQYFGPGTRLTVT.

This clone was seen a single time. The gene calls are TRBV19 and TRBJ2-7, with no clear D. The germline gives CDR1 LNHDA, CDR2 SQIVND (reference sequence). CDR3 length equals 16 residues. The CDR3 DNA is TGTGCGAGTTCGCGGCGTCAAGCTACCTACTCCTACGAGCAGTACTTC. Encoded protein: CASSRRQATYSYEQYF.

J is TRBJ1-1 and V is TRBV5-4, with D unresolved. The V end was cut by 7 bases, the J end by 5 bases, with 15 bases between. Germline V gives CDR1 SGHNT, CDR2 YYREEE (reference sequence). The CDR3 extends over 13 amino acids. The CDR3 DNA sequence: TGTGCCAGCCACAACCCTTCGCGGACTGAAGCTTTCTTT. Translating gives CASHNPSRTEAFF.

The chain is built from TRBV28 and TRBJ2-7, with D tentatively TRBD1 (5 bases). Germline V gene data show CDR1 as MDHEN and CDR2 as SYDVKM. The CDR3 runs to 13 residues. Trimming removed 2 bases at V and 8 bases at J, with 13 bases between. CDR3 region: CASSLVATVQQYF. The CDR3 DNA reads TGTGCCAGCAGTTTAGTCGCGACAGTACAGCAGTACTTC.

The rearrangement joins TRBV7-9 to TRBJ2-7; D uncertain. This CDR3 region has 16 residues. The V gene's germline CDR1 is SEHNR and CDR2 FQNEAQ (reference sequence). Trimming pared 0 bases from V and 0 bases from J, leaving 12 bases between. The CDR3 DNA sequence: TGTGCCAGCAGCTTAGCGGCGTCACCAAGCTCCTACGAGCAGTACTTC. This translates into CASSLAASPSSYEQYF. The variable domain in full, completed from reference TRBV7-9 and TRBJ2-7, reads DTGVSQNPRHKITKRGQNVTFRCDPISEHNRLYWYRQTLGQGPEFLTYFQNEAQLEKSRLLSDRFSAERPKGSFSTLEIQRTEQGDSAMYLCASSLAASPSSYEQYFGPGTRLTVT.

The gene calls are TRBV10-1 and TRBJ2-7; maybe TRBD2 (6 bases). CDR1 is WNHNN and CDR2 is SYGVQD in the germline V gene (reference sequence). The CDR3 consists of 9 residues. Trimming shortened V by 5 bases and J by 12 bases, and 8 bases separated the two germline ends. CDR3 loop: CASSLEGYF. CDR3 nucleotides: TGCGCCAGCAGTCTGGAGGGGTACTTC.

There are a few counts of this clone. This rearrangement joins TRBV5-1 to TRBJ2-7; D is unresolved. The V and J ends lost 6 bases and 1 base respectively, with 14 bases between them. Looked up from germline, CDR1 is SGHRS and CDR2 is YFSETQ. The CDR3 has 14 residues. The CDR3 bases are TGCGCCAGCACCTCGACAACTATTTCCTACGAGCAGTACTTC. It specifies CASTSTTISYEQYF.

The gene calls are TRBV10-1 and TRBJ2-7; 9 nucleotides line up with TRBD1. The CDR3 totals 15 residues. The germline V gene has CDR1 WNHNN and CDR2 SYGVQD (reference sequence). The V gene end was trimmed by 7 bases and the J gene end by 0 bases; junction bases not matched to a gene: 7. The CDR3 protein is CASNLHRGPSYEQYF. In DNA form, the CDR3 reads TGCGCCAGCAATTTACACAGGGGGCCCTCCTACGAGCAGTACTTC.